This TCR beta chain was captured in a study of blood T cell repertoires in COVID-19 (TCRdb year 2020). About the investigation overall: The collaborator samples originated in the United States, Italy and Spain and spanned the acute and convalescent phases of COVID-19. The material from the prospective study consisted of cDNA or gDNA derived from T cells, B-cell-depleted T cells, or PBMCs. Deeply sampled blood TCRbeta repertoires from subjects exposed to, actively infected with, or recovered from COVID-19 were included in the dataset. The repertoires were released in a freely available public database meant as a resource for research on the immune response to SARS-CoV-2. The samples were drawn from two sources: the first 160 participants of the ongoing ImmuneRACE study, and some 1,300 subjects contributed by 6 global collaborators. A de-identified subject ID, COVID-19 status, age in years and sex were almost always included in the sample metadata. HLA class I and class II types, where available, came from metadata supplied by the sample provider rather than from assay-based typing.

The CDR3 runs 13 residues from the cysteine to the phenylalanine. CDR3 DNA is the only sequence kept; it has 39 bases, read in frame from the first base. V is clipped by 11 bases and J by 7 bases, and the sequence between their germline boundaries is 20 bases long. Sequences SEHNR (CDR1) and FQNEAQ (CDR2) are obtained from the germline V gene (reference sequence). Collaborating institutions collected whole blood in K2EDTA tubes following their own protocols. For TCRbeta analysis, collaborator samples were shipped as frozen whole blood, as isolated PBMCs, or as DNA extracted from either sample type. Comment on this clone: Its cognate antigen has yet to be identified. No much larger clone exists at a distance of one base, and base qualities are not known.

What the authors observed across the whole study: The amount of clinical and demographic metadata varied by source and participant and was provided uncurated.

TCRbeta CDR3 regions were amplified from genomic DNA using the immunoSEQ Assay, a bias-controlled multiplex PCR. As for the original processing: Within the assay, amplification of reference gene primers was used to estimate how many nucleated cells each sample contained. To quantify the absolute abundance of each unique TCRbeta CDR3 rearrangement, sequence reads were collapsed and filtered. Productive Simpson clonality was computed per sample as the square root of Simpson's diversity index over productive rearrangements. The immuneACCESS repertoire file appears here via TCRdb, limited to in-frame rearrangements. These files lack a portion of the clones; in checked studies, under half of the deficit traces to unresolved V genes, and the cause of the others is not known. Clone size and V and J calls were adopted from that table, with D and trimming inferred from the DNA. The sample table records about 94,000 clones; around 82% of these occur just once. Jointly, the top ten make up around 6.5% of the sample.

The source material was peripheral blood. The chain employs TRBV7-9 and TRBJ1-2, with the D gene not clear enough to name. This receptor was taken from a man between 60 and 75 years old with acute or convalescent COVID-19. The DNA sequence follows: TGTGCCTTCAGCGACGGCCCGGAGGGTGGCTACACCTTC. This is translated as CAFSDGPEGGYTF.